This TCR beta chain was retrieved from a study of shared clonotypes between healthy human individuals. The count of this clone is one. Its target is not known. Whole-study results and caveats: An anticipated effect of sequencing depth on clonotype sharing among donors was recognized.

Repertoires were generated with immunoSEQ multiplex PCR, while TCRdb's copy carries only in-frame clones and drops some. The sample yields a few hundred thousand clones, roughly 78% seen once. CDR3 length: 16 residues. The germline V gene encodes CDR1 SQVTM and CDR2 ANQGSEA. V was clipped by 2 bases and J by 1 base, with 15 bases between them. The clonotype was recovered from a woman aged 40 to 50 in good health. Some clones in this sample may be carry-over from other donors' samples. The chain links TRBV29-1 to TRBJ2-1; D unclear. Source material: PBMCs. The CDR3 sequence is CSVESSGHISYNEQFF. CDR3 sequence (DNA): TGCAGCGTTGAATCGAGTGGGCATATATCCTACAATGAGCAGTTCTTC.